This TCR beta chain was profiled in a study of T-cell reconstitution after alpha-beta-depleted transplantation in children (dated by TCRdb to about 2016). The study in broad terms: The study quantitatively tracked T-cell immune reconstitution after TCRalphabeta/CD19-depleted allogeneic hematopoietic cell transplantation in children using TCR repertoire profiling. The full study reports these points: The high TCRbeta diversity at day 60 in some patients was ascribed to recipient T cells and intrathymic progenitors that had survived conditioning. The frequencies of hyperexpanded clones fell over the following months, and after one year, T-cell counts and TCRbeta diversity were mostly attributed to newly produced T cells. The apparently early recovery of alphabetaT-cell counts about two months after transplant reportedly depended on only several hundred rapidly expanded clones that came from non-depleted graft cells.

The receptor library was made with PCR. Sequenced on an Illumina HiSeq 2500. Molecular barcoding was employed in the preparation of TCR libraries, with unique molecular identifiers being used to normalize TCRbeta repertoire quantification. TCRdb ran its own pipeline on the public reads, namely fastp trimming at Q25 and MiXCR clone calling, and kept in-frame beta chains. When rows share a CDR3 protein, they turn into one entry using the most common DNA and genes. In this sample the table shows fewer than 1 million distinct CDR3 sequences, roughly 15% of which occur a single time. The top ten hold approximately 5% of the sample. Reading the label with the study, this specimen's treatment or condition is: allogeneic hematopoietic cell transplantation with graft depleted of TCRalphabeta T cells and CD19 B cells. TCRalphabeta/CD19-depleted allogeneic hematopoietic cell grafts were given to the transplant recipients, all of whom were children.

Comments on this clonotype: It lacks a known antigen. The sample holds no much larger clone one base away, and base qualities are not on file.

The CDR3, from cysteine to phenylalanine, totals 17 residues. The entry retains the CDR3 DNA only, 51 bases that are in frame from base 1. From a lookup of the germline V gene, CDR1 and CDR2 are SGHRS and YFSETQ. Trimming takes 2 bases from V and 0 bases from J, and the germline ends sit 12 bases apart. The source was PBMCs, mostly from graft donor cells, collected 360 days after TCRalphabeta/CD19-depleted stem cell transplant. The sequence joins TRBV5-1 to TRBJ1-6; 6 matching bases give a weak D call of TRBD1. This sequence was found in a male patient under 18 who had a stem cell transplant for acute lymphoblastic leukemia, so the T cells may come from the graft donor. The nucleotide sequence reads TGCGCCAGCAGCTTAAGGACAGCGGGCTCCTATAATTCACCCCTCCACTTT. This encodes CASSLRTAGSYNSPLHF.